The sequence of this TCR beta chain was determined in a study of shared clonotypes between healthy human individuals. Overall study results and limits: Between a handful of donors, naive CD4 clonotypes were shared at a level of around 5.1%. A generally larger estimated richness was seen in naive subsets than in memory subsets.

The input for sorted-subset replicate PCRs was approximately 200 ng DNA, some 28,000 T cell genomes. The data were produced by immunoSEQ multiplex PCR, yet TCRdb's version contains in-frame clones alone and is incomplete. The table records around 2,000,000 clones, just over 90% of them present only once. It was CD45RO-negative cells, positively selected for CCR7, that made up naive CD8 cells, with terminally differentiated effector memory CD45RA+ cells excluded. The germline CDR1 and CDR2 sequences are SGHTA and FQGNSA. V was clipped by 1 base and J by 0 bases, with 13 bases between them. The CDR3 length is 16 residues. With respect to this clone: The antigen is undetermined.

This receptor was taken from a young man in good health. Some clones in this sample may be carry-over from other donors' samples. The sample taken for sequencing was naive CD8+ T cells from PBMCs. V and J are TRBV7-2 and TRBJ2-7; D possibly corresponds to TRBD2 (6 bases). CDR3 loop: CASSLGAGPSSYEQYF. The CDR3 DNA follows: TGTGCCAGCAGCTTAGGTGCGGGACCCAGCTCCTACGAGCAGTACTTC.